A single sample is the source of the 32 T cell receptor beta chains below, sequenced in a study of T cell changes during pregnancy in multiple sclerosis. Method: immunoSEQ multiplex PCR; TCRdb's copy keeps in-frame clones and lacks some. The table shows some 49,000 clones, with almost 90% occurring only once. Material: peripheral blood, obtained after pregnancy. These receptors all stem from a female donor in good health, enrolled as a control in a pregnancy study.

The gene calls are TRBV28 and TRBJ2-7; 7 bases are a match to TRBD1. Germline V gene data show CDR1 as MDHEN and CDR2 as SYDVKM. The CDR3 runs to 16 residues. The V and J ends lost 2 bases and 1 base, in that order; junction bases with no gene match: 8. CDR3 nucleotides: TGTGCCAGCAGTTTAATCCGGGACAGACCGTCCTACGAGCAGTACTTC. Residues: CASSLIRDRPSYEQYF.

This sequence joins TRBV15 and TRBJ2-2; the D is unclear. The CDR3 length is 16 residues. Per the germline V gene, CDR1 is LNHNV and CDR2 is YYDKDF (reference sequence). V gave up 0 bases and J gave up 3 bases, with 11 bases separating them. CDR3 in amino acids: CATSRDLWADTGELFF. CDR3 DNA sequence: TGTGCCACCAGCAGAGATCTTTGGGCCGACACCGGGGAGCTGTTTTTT.

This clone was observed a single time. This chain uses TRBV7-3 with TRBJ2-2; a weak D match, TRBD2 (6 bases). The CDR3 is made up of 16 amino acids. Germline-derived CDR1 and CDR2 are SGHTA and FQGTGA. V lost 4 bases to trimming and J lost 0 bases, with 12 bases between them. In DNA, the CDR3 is TGTGCCAGCAGCTCAAGACCGGGAGCGAACACCGGGGAGCTGTTTTTT. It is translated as CASSSRPGANTGELFF.

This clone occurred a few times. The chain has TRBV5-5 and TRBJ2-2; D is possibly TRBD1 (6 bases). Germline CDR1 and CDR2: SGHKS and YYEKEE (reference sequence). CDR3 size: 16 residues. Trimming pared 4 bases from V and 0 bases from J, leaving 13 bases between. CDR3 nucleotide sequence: TGTGCCAGCAGCGGGGTAGGGGGTGCGAACACCGGGGAGCTGTTTTTT. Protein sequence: CASSGVGGANTGELFF.

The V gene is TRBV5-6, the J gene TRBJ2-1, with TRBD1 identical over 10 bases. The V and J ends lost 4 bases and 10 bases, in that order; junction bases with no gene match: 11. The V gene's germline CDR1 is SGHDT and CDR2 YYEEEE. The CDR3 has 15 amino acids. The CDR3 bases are TGTGCCAGCAGCCCTCCGGGACAGGGGCCCTGGGAGCAGTTCTTC. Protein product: CASSPPGQGPWEQFF. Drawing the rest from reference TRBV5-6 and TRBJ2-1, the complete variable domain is DAGVTQSPTHLIKTRGQQVTLRCSPKSGHDTVSWYQQALGQGPQFIFQYYEEEERQRGNFPDRFSGHQFPNYSSELNVNALLLGDSALYLCASSPPGQGPWEQFFGPGTRLTVL.

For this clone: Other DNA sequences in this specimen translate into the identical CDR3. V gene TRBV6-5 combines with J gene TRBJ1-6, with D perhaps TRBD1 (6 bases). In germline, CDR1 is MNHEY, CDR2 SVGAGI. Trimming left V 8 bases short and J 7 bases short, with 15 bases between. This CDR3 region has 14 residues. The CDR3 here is CASLGAGKNSPLHF. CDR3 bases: TGTGCCAGCTTGGGGGCCGGGAAGAATTCACCCCTCCACTTT.

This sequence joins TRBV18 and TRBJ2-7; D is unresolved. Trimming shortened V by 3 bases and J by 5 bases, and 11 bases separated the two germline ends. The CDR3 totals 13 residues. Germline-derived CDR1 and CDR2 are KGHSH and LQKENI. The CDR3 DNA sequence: TGTGCCAGCTCACCGAAAGTACTCCACGAGCAGTACTTC. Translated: CASSPKVLHEQYF.

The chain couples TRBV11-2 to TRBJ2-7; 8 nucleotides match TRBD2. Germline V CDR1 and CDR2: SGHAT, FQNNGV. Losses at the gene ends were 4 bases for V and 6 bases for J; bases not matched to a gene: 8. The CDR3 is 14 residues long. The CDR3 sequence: CASSSQGLVGEQYF. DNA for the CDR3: TGTGCCAGCAGCTCCCAGGGACTAGTTGGCGAGCAGTACTTC.

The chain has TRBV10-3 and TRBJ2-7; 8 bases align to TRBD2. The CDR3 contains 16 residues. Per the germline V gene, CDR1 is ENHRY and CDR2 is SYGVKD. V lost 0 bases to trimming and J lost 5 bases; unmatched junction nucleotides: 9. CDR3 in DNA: TGTGCCATCAGTGAGTCGGCGAGCGGGAGTCTCCACGAGCAGTACTTC. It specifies CAISESASGSLHEQYF.

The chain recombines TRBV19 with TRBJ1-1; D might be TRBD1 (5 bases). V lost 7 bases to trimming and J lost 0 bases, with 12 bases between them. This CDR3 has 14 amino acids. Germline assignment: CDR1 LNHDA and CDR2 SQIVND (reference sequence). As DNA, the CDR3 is TGTGCCAGTAAAGACAGAACTATGAACACTGAAGCTTTCTTT. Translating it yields CASKDRTMNTEAFF.

Here the CDR3 reads CASSVGVGGPSYEQYF. CDR3 DNA: TGTGCCAGCAGCGTAGGGGTGGGAGGGCCATCCTACGAGCAGTACTTC. This chain uses TRBV9 with TRBJ2-7, with 7 bases aligning to TRBD2. Germline V CDR1 and CDR2: SGDLS, YYNGEE. With 0 bases clipped from V and 1 base from J, the junction kept 7 bases outside the gene matches. This CDR3 contains 16 residues.

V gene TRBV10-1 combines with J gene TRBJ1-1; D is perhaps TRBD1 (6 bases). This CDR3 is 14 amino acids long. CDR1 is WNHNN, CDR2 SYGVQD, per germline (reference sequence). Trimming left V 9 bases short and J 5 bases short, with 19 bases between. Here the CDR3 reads CASRTVRGLTEAFF. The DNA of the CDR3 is TGCGCCAGTAGAACCGTCAGGGGCTTAACTGAAGCTTTCTTT.

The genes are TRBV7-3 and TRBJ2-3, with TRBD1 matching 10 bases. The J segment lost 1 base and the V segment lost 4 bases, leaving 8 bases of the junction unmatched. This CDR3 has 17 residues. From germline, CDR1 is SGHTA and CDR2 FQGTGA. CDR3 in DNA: TGTGCCAGCAGCTCCCTCCCGACAGGGGGCCGCACAGATACGCAGTATTTT. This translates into CASSSLPTGGRTDTQYF. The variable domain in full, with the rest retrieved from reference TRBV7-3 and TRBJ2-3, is GAGVSQTPSNKVTEKGKYVELRCDPISGHTALYWYRQSLGQGPEFLIYFQGTGAADDSGLPNDRFFAVRPEGSVSTLKIQRTERGDSAVYLCASSSLPTGGRTDTQYFGPGTRLTVL.

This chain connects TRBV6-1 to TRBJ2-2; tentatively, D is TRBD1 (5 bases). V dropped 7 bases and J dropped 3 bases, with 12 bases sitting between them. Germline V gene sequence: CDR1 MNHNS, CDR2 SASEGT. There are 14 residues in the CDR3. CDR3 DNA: TGTGCCAGCATCCGACAGCCCGACACCGGGGAGCTGTTTTTT. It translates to CASIRQPDTGELFF.

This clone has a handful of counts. CDR3 nucleotides: TGTGCCAGCAGTGAGTCGGCAGGGAACACTGAAGCTTTCTTT. Translation gives CASSESAGNTEAFF. V is TRBV6-4 and J is TRBJ1-1; D remains ambiguous. Germline V lookup: CDR1 MRHNA, CDR2 SNTAGT. Trimming pared 3 bases from V and 1 base from J, leaving 9 bases between. The CDR3 spans 14 residues.

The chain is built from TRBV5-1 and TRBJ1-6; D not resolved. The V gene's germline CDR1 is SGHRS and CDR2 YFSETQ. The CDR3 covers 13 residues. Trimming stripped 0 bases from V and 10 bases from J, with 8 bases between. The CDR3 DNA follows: TGCGCCAGCAGCTTGGAAGTCGGGTCACCCCTCCACTTT. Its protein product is CASSLEVGSPLHF.

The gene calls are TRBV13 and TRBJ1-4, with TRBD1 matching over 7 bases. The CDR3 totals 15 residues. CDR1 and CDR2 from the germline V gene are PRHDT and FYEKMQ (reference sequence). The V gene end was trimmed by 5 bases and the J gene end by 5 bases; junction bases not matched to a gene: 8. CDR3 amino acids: CASSEAGQPNEKLFF. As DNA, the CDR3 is TGTGCCAGCAGCGAGGCGGGACAGCCGAATGAAAAACTGTTTTTT.

CDR3 in DNA: TGCAGCGTCGGACCAGGACAGTCGAACACTGAAGCTTTCTTT. This translates into CSVGPGQSNTEAFF. This sequence joins TRBV29-1 and TRBJ1-1; the D gene is possibly TRBD1 (6 bases). Trimming took off 6 bases at V and 1 base at J, with 15 bases between the two ends. This CDR3 region has 14 residues. Per the germline V gene, CDR1 is SQVTM and CDR2 is ANQGSEA. The entire variable domain, with the rest obtained from reference TRBV29-1 and TRBJ1-1, is as follows: SAVISQKPSRDICQRGTSLTIQCQVDSQVTMMFWYRQQPGQSLTLIATANQGSEATYESGFVIDKFPISRPNLTFSTLTVSNMSPEDSSIYLCSVGPGQSNTEAFFGQGTRLTVV.

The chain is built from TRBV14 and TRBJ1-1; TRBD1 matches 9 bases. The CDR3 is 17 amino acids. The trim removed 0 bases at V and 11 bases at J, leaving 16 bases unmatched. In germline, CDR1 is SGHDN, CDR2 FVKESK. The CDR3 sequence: CASSQDQSLQGAGPAFF. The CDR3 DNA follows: TGTGCCAGCAGCCAAGATCAAAGTCTACAGGGGGCTGGACCGGCTTTCTTT.

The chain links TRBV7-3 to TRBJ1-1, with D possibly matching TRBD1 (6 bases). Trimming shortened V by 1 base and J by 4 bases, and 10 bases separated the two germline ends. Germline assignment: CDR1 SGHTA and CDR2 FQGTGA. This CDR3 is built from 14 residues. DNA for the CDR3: TGTGCCAGCAGCTTAAATAGGGGGATCACTGAAGCTTTCTTT. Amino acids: CASSLNRGITEAFF.

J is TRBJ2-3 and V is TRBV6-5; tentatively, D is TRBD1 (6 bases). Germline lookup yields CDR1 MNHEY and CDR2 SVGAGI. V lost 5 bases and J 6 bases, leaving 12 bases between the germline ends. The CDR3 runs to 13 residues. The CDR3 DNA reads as TGTGCCAGCAGTACAGGGAGTGCGGATACGCAGTATTTT. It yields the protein CASSTGSADTQYF.

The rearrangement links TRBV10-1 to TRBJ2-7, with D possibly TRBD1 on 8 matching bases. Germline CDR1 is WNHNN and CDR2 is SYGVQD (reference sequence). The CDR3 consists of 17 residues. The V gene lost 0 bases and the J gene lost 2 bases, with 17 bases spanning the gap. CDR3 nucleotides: TGCGCCAGCAGTGAGTCCCCGGACAGGGAGGGTCCCTACGAGCAGTACTTC. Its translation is CASSESPDREGPYEQYF.

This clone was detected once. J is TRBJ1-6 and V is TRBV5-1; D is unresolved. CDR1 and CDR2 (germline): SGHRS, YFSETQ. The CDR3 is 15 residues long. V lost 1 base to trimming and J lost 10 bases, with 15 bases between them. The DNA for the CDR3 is TGCGCCAGCAGCTTGTATACCGCAGGCGGGTCACCCCTCCACTTT. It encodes CASSLYTAGGSPLHF.

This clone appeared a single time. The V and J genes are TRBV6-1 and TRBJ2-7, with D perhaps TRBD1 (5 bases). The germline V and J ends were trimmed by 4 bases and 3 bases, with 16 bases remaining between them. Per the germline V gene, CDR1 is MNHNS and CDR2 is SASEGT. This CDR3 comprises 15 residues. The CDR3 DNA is TGTGCCAGCAGTGGCGAGTGGGGCAGGAGCTACGAGCAGTACTTC. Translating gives CASSGEWGRSYEQYF.

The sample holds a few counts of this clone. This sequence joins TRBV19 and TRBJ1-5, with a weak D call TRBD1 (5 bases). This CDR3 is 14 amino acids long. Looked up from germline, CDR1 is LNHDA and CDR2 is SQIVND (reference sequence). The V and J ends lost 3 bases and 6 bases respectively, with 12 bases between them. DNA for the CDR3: TGTGCCAGTAGTATGAGTCAGGGTCGTCAGCCCCAGCATTTT. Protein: CASSMSQGRQPQHF.

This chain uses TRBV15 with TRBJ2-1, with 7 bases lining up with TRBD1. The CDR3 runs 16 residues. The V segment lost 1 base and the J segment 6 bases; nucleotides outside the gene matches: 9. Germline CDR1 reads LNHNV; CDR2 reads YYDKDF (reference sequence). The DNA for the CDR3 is TGTGCCACCAGCAGAGGAGGCCAGGGACAGCTCAATGAGCAGTTCTTC. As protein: CATSRGGQGQLNEQFF.

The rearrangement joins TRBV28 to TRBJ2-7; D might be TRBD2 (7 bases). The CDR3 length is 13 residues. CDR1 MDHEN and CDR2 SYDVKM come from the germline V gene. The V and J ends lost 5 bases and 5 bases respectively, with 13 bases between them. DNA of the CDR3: TGTGCCAGCAGTCCCTCGGGGGGCCACGAGCAGTACTTC. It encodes CASSPSGGHEQYF.

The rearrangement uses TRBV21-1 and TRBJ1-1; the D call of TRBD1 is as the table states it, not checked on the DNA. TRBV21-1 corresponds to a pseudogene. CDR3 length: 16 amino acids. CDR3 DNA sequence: TGTGCCAGCAGCTTACAGGGGAATAGGGAGGACACTGAAGCTTTCTTT. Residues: CASSLQGNREDTEAFF.

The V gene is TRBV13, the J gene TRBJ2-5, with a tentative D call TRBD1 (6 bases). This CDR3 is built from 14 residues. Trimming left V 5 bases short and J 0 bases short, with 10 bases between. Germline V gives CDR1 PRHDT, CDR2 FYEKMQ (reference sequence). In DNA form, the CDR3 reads TGTGCCAGCAGCACAGGGCCGTACCAAGAGACCCAGTACTTC. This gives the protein CASSTGPYQETQYF.

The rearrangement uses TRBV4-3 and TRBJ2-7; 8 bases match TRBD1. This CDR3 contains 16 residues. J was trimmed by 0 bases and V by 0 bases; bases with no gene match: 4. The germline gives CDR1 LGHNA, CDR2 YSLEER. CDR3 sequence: CASSQELGTGSYEQYF. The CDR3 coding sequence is TGCGCCAGCAGCCAAGAGCTCGGGACAGGCTCCTACGAGCAGTACTTC.

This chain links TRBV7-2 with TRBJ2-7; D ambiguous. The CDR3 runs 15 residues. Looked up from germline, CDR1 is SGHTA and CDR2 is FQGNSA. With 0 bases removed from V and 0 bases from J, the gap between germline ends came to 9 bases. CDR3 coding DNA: TGTGCCAGCAGCTTAGCGGGCGCGAGCTCCTACGAGCAGTACTTC. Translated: CASSLAGASSYEQYF.

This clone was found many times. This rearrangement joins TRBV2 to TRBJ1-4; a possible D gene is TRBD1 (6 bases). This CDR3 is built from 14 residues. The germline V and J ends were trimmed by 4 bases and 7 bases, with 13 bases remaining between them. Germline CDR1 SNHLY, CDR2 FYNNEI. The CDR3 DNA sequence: TGTGCCAGCAGTGGAAACAGGGAGGGTGAAAAACTGTTTTTT. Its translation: CASSGNREGEKLFF.